The 31 T cell receptor beta chains below all came from one sample that was sequenced in a study of CD8 T cells in Susac syndrome. RNA, at roughly 0.45 to 1 ug, was reverse transcribed with random hexamers. Each CDR3 protein is one row after TCRdb ran MiXCR on the immunoSEQ multiplex PCR reads. The sample comprises roughly 120,000 distinct CDR3 sequences, approximately 95% of which are singletons, and less than 0.4% rests with the top ten. Sequences were obtained from CD8+ T cells from PBMCs. These receptors all stem from a human donor with multiple sclerosis.

This clonotype came up once. The CDR3 region has the DNA TGCGCCAGCAGCGCTCGGCAATCGGAGACCCAGTACTTC. Its translation is CASSARQSETQYF. V usage is TRBV4-1 and J usage is TRBJ2-5; D ambiguous. The CDR3 extends over 13 amino acids. Trimming left V 5 bases short and J 5 bases short, with 12 bases between. The germline CDR1 and CDR2 sequences are MGHRA and YSYEKL.

The chain is built from TRBV7-8 and TRBJ2-5; D remains ambiguous. This CDR3 comprises 15 residues. Trimming left V 3 bases short and J 7 bases short, with 18 bases between. Germline V gene data show CDR1 as SGHVS and CDR2 as FQNEAQ. CDR3: CASSFGRTTMGTQYF. The CDR3 nucleotides read TGTGCCAGCAGCTTCGGACGAACCACCATGGGGACCCAGTACTTC.

V gene TRBV20-1 combines with J gene TRBJ2-4, with 7 bases aligning to TRBD1. The CDR3 runs 19 residues. CDR1 DFQATT and CDR2 SNEGSKA come from the germline V gene (reference sequence). V shed 0 bases, J shed 1 base, and the junction held 15 bases outside the gene matches. The CDR3 loop reads CSARDKRGPPFYAKNIQYF. In DNA, the CDR3 is TGCAGTGCTAGAGATAAAAGGGGGCCCCCGTTTTACGCCAAAAACATTCAGTACTTC.

V usage is TRBV4-1 and J usage is TRBJ1-2; possible D gene TRBD1, 6 bases. Germline CDR1 MGHRA, CDR2 YSYEKL. This CDR3 is 14 amino acids long. V lost 6 bases to trimming and J lost 2 bases, with 13 bases between them. The CDR3, as DNA: TGCGCCAGCAGGGGCAGGGGAAGCAACTATGGCTACACCTTC. It encodes CASRGRGSNYGYTF.

This chain connects TRBV6-5 to TRBJ1-2; tentative D call: TRBD1 (6 bases). The CDR3 spans 14 residues. CDR1 is MNHEY and CDR2 is SVGAGI in the germline V gene. V was pared by 2 bases and J by 0 bases, with 7 bases between. CDR3 DNA sequence: TGTGCCAGCAGTTACGGGGGGCCTAACTATGGCTACACCTTC. This encodes CASSYGGPNYGYTF.

This sequence joins TRBV5-1 and TRBJ1-1, with D unresolved. Germline loops: CDR1 SGHRS, CDR2 YFSETQ. V lost 0 bases and J 1 base, leaving 10 bases between the germline ends. This CDR3 is built from 15 residues. This chain's CDR3 is CASSLVLEKNTEAFF. Written as DNA, the CDR3 is TGCGCCAGCAGCTTGGTGCTAGAGAAGAACACTGAAGCTTTCTTT.

The chain recombines TRBV29-1 with TRBJ1-2, with 7 bases matching TRBD1. Losses at the gene ends were 6 bases for V and 4 bases for J; bases not matched to a gene: 11. Germline V lookup: CDR1 SQVTM, CDR2 ANQGSEA. The CDR3 is 14 residues long. In DNA, the CDR3 is TGCAGCGTATGGAGGGACAGCTCCCCCTATGGCTACACCTTC. Amino acids: CSVWRDSSPYGYTF.

The chain has TRBV6-5 and TRBJ2-3, with D unresolved. Trimming left V 2 bases short and J 13 bases short, with 10 bases between. Germline-derived CDR1 and CDR2 are MNHEY and SVGAGI. CDR3 length: 11 residues. The CDR3 nucleotides are TGTGCCAGCAGTTACGGGTTCCGGGAGTATTTT. It translates to CASSYGFREYF.

V usage is TRBV24-1 and J usage is TRBJ2-2, with D tentatively TRBD1 (5 bases). Germline V gives CDR1 KGHDR, CDR2 SFDVKD. The CDR3 covers 19 residues. Deletions cut 5 bases from V and 0 bases from J, with 21 bases between. CDR3 loop: CATSASGASSISNTGELFF. The CDR3 DNA sequence: TGTGCCACCAGTGCTTCTGGGGCATCCTCCATCTCGAACACCGGGGAGCTGTTTTTT.

This chain joins TRBV13 and TRBJ1-6; the match to TRBD1 covers 12 bases. The CDR3 totals 16 residues. Germline-derived CDR1 and CDR2 are PRHDT and FYEKMQ (reference sequence). V lost 7 bases, J lost 6 bases, and 7 bases stayed unmatched. The CDR3 is CASTPRGQGANSPLHF. CDR3 DNA: TGTGCCAGCACCCCGAGGGGACAGGGGGCTAATTCACCCCTCCACTTT.

This chain joins TRBV7-9 and TRBJ2-1, with unresolved D. The germline CDR1 and CDR2 sequences are SEHNR and FQNEAQ (reference sequence). The CDR3 is made up of 12 amino acids. Trimming took 5 bases from V and 5 from J, leaving 7 bases between them. CDR3 bases: TGTGCCAGCAGCAAGCTAGACAATGAGCAGTTCTTC. Amino acids: CASSKLDNEQFF.

The J gene is TRBJ2-7, the V gene TRBV4-1; 7 bases agree with TRBD2. CDR1 and CDR2 (germline): MGHRA, YSYEKL. V shed 4 bases, J shed 6 bases, and the junction held 12 bases outside the gene matches. The CDR3 consists of 15 residues. The CDR3 is CASSRLGGVVGEQYF. DNA for the CDR3: TGCGCCAGCAGCCGGTTGGGGGGGGTGGTGGGCGAGCAGTACTTC.

This clonotype showed up just once. This chain joins TRBV24-1 and TRBJ2-3; 10 bases are a match to TRBD2. Trimming took 2 bases from V and 4 from J; bases not matched to a gene: 8. The CDR3 consists of 17 residues. Germline CDR1 KGHDR, CDR2 SFDVKD. The CDR3 protein is CATSDWSLAGVADTQYF. DNA for the CDR3: TGTGCCACCAGTGATTGGAGCCTAGCGGGAGTAGCAGATACGCAGTATTTT.

The rearrangement joins TRBV20-1 to TRBJ1-4; possible D gene TRBD1, 5 bases. Germline loops: CDR1 DFQATT, CDR2 SNEGSKA (reference sequence). Between the trimmed V and J ends, which lost 0 bases and 8 bases, there was a span of 13 bases. CDR3 length equals 14 residues. The CDR3 reads CSARDQRTFEKLFF. Here the CDR3 DNA reads TGCAGTGCTAGAGATCAGAGGACATTCGAAAAACTGTTTTTT.

This chain joins TRBV18 and TRBJ2-3; D is unclear. Germline-derived CDR1 and CDR2 are KGHSH and LQKENI. The V end was cut by 3 bases, the J end by 2 bases, with 3 bases between. The CDR3 is 12 residues long. In DNA, the CDR3 is TGTGCCAGCTCACCCGACACAGATACGCAGTATTTT. The encoded protein is CASSPDTDTQYF.

V is TRBV2 and J is TRBJ2-5, with D possibly being TRBD2 (5 bases). V was cut by 4 bases and J by 0 bases, with 15 bases left in between. This CDR3 contains 16 residues. Germline-derived CDR1 and CDR2 are SNHLY and FYNNEI. In DNA, the CDR3 is TGTGCCAGCAGTGCGGGAACAATCACCTACCAAGAGACCCAGTACTTC. As protein: CASSAGTITYQETQYF.

The chain couples TRBV4-1 to TRBJ2-1, with D possibly being TRBD1 (6 bases). V lost 4 bases and J lost 5, with 15 bases in between. Looked up from germline, CDR1 is MGHRA and CDR2 is YSYEKL. CDR3 size: 15 residues. The CDR3 protein is CASSRSLTGNNEQFF. In DNA form, the CDR3 reads TGCGCCAGCAGCCGCTCGCTAACAGGGAACAATGAGCAGTTCTTC.

This chain uses TRBV13 with TRBJ2-7; 7 bases are a match to TRBD1. Unmatched junction bases numbered 7, after V lost 5 bases and J lost 0 bases. In germline, CDR1 is PRHDT, CDR2 FYEKMQ (reference sequence). The CDR3 covers 15 residues. CDR3 DNA sequence: TGTGCCAGCAGCCACCGGGACAGCAACTCCTACGAGCAGTACTTC. Its translation: CASSHRDSNSYEQYF.

On this clonotype: One end of the junction is discordant with germline, which a read error may explain. The chain is built from TRBV7-7 and TRBJ2-1; a possible D gene is TRBD2 (6 bases). The V gene's germline CDR1 is SSHAT and CDR2 FNYEAQ (reference sequence). This CDR3 contains 15 residues. CDR3 bases: TGTGCTAGCAGCGCGGGACCTAACTCCTACAATGAGCAGTTCTTC. It yields the protein CASSAGPNSYNEQFF.

The chain uses TRBV28 and TRBJ1-1; no firm D call. From germline, CDR1 is MDHEN and CDR2 SYDVKM. Trimming cost V 4 bases and J 2 bases, with 17 bases left between them. The CDR3 totals 16 residues. This CDR3 is CASSSPTLKLNTEAFF. As DNA, the CDR3 is TGTGCCAGCAGTTCCCCAACTCTCAAGCTTAACACTGAAGCTTTCTTT.

This clonotype was found once. The V call is TRBV21-1, the J call TRBJ2-3; the table assigns TRBD1, which was not confirmed against the DNA. TRBV21-1 is deemed a pseudogene. The CDR3 consists of 18 residues. The CDR3 spells CASSPKGQGPPSTDTQYF. The CDR3 nucleotides are TGTGCCAGCAGTCCCAAGGGACAGGGGCCCCCCAGCACAGATACGCAGTATTTT.

The V and J genes are TRBV3-1 and TRBJ1-6; 8 nucleotides agree with TRBD1. This CDR3 region has 16 residues. Germline CDR1 and CDR2: LGHDT and YNNKEL (reference sequence). The ends lost 2 bases at V and 6 bases at J; junction bases unmatched: 6. The CDR3 region has the DNA TGTGCCAGCAGCCAACCAGACAGGGGAGCTAATTCACCCCTCCACTTT. The encoded protein is CASSQPDRGANSPLHF.

The CDR3 nucleotides are TGTGCCAGCAGCTTAGTTCCTTACGAGCAGTACGTC. As protein: CASSLVPYEQYV. The V call is TRBV7-9, the J call TRBJ2-7; D unclear. The V end was cut by 1 base, the J end by 4 bases, with 5 bases between. Looked up from germline, CDR1 is SEHNR and CDR2 is FQNEAQ (reference sequence). This CDR3 is 12 amino acids long.

The chain uses TRBV7-9 and TRBJ2-3; 7 positions match TRBD2. The CDR3 covers 15 residues. Germline V gene sequence: CDR1 SEHNR, CDR2 FQNEAQ (reference sequence). The V segment lost 0 bases and the J segment 4 bases; nucleotides outside the gene matches: 4. CDR3 amino acids: CASSLAGGRSDTQYF. CDR3 sequence (DNA): TGTGCCAGCAGCTTAGCGGGAGGGCGCTCAGATACGCAGTATTTT.

The V gene is TRBV5-8, the J gene TRBJ2-3; D perhaps matches TRBD2 (5 bases). This CDR3 spans 16 amino acids. From germline, CDR1 is SGHTS and CDR2 YDEGEE. Trimming stripped 4 bases from V and 0 bases from J, with 15 bases between. CDR3 sequence reads: CASSLGGLASTDTQYF. DNA for the CDR3: TGTGCCAGCAGCCTTGGAGGCCTGGCAAGCACAGATACGCAGTATTTT.

The chain carries TRBV3-1 and TRBJ1-2; TRBD1 agrees at 8 bases. CDR1 is LGHDT and CDR2 is YNNKEL in the germline V gene (reference sequence). J was trimmed by 3 bases and V by 1 base; bases with no gene match: 4. The CDR3 extends over 15 amino acids. CDR3 loop: CASSQVRGRDYGYTF. In DNA, the CDR3 is TGTGCCAGCAGCCAAGTCAGGGGGCGCGACTATGGCTACACCTTC.

The genes are TRBV27 and TRBJ2-7; D perhaps matches TRBD1 (6 bases). The CDR3 consists of 15 residues. Germline V lookup: CDR1 MNHEY, CDR2 SMNVEV (reference sequence). V shed 5 bases and J shed 2 bases, with 16 bases lying between them. The CDR3: CASSPQVTGTYEQYF. Here the CDR3 DNA reads TGTGCCAGCAGTCCCCAAGTTACAGGGACCTACGAGCAGTACTTC.

The chain links TRBV19 to TRBJ1-1, with a weak D call TRBD1 (5 bases). The germline gives CDR1 LNHDA, CDR2 SQIVND (reference sequence). V dropped 2 bases and J dropped 1 base, with 14 bases sitting between them. This CDR3 region has 16 residues. CDR3 bases: TGTGCCAGTAGTATACGACGAGGGGCGACGAACACTGAAGCTTTCTTT. Its translation is CASSIRRGATNTEAFF. Full variable domain (missing parts from reference TRBV19 and TRBJ1-1): DGGITQSPKYLFRKEGQNVTLSCEQNLNHDAMYWYRQDPGQGLRLIYYSQIVNDFQKGDIAEGYSVSREKKESFPLTVTSAQKNPTAFYLCASSIRRGATNTEAFFGQGTRLTVV.

The chain couples TRBV14 to TRBJ2-7; D may be TRBD2 (6 bases). The CDR3 totals 18 residues. Trimming took off 1 base at V and 3 bases at J, with 22 bases between the two ends. The germline CDR1 and CDR2 sequences are SGHDN and FVKESK. CDR3 bases: TGTGCCAGCAGCCAAGTCGGGAGTTCCCCCCCCTCGTACTACGAGCAGTACGTC. Its protein product is CASSQVGSSPPSYYEQYV.

Only a few counts were recorded for this clonotype. The chain joins TRBV6-6 to TRBJ1-1; no clear D gene. Germline CDR1 is MNHNY and CDR2 is SVGAGI (reference sequence). Between the trimmed V and J ends, which lost 5 bases and 8 bases, there was a span of 12 bases. The CDR3 runs to 12 residues. CDR3: CASSTDWEEAFF. Here the CDR3 DNA reads TGTGCCAGCAGTACGGACTGGGAAGAAGCTTTCTTT.

This clonotype has only one observation. V is TRBV5-4 and J is TRBJ2-1, with TRBD2 identical over 8 bases. The CDR3 length is 17 residues. CDR1 is SGHNT and CDR2 is YYREEE in the germline V gene (reference sequence). Trimming at V came to 4 bases and at J to 2 bases, leaving 11 bases not matched to a gene. CDR3 protein: CASSPGGPSGPYNEQFF. In DNA form, the CDR3 reads TGTGCCAGCAGCCCCGGAGGGCCTAGCGGGCCCTACAATGAGCAGTTCTTC. Full variable domain (missing parts from reference TRBV5-4 and TRBJ2-1): ETGVTQSPTHLIKTRGQQVTLRCSSQSGHNTVSWYQQALGQGPQFIFQYYREEENGRGNFPPRFSGLQFPNYSSELNVNALELDDSALYLCASSPGGPSGPYNEQFFGPGTRLTVL.